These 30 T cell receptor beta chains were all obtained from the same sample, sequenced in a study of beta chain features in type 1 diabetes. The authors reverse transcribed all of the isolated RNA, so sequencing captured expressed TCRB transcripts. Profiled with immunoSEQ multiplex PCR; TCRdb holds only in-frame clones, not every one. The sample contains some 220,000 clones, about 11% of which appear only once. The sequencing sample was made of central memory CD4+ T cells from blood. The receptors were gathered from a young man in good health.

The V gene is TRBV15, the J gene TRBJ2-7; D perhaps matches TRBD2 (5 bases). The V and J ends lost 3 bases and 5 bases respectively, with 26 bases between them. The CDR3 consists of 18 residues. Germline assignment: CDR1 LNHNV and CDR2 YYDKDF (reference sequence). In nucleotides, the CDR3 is TGTGCCACCAGCAGGCTTGTAACTCCCGAGGCCCGGGGAGACGAGCAGTACTTC. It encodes CATSRLVTPEARGDEQYF.

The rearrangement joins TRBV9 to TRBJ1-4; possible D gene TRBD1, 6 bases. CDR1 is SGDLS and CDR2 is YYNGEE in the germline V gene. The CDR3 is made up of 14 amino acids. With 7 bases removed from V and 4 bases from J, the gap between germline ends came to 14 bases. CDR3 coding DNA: TGTGCCAGCGGGGCAGGGGCTCTTAATGAAAAACTGTTTTTT. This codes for CASGAGALNEKLFF. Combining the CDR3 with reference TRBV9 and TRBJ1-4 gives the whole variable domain DSGVTQTPKHLITATGQRVTLRCSPRSGDLSVYWYQQSLDQGLQFLIQYYNGEERAKGNILERFSAQQFPDLHSELNLSSLELGDSALYFCASGAGALNEKLFFGSGTQLSVL.

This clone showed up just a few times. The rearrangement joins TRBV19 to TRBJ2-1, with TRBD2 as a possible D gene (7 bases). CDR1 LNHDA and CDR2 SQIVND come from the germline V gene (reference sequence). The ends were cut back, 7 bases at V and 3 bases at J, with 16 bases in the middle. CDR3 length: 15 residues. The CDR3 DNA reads TGTGCCAGTACCTCGGGGGGCCTCATCTACAATGAGCAGTTCTTC. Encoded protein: CASTSGGLIYNEQFF.

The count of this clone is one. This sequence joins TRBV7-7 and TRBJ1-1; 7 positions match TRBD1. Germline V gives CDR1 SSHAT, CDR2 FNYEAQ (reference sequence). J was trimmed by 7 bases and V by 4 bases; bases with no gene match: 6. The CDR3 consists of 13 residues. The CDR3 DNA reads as TGTGCCAGCAGCTCCGCCGGGACAGATGAAGCTTTCTTT. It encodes CASSSAGTDEAFF. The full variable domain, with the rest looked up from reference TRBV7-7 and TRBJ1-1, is GAGVSQSPRYKVTKRGQDVTLRCDPISSHATLYWYQQALGQGPEFLTYFNYEAQPDKSGLPSDRFSAERPEGSISTLTIQRTEQRDSAMYRCASSSAGTDEAFFGQGTRLTVV.

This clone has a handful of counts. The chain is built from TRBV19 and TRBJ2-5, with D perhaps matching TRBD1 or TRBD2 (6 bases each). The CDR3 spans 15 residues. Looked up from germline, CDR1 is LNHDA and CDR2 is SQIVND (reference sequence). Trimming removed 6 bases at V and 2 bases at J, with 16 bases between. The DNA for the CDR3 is TGTGCCAGTAGCCCCCTGGGGGGCAGACAAGAGACCCAGTACTTC. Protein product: CASSPLGGRQETQYF.

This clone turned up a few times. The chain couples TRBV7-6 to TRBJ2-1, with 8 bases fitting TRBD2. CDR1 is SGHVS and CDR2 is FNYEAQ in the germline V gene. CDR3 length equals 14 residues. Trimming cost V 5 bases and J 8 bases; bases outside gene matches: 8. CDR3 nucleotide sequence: TGTGCCAGCAGCACCAGCGGGAGAAGCGATGAGCAGTTCTTC. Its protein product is CASSTSGRSDEQFF.

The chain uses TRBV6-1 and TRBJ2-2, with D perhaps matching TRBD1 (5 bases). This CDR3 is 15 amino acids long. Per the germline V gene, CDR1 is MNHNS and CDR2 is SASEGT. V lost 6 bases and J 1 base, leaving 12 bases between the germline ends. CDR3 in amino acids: CASRADTKNTGELFF. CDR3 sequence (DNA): TGTGCCAGCAGGGCGGACACGAAGAACACCGGGGAGCTGTTTTTT.

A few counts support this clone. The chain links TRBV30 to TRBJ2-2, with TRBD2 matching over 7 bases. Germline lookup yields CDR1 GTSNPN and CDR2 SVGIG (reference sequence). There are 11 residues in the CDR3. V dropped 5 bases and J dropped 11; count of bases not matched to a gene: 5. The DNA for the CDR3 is TGTGCCTGGGGCAGGGAGGGAGAGCTGTTTTTT. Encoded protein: CAWGREGELFF.

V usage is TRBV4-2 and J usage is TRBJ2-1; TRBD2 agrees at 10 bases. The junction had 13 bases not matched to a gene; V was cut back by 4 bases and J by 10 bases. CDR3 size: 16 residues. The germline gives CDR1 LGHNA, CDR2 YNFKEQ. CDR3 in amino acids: CASSPLAGEERSEQFF. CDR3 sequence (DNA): TGTGCCAGCAGCCCCCTAGCGGGAGAAGAGAGATCGGAGCAGTTCTTC.

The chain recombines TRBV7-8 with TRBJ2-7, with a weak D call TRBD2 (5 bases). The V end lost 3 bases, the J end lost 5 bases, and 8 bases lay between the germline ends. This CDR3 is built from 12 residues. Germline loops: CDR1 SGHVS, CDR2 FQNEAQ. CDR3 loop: CASSLRVNEQYF. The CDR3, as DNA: TGTGCCAGCAGCTTGAGGGTCAACGAGCAGTACTTC.

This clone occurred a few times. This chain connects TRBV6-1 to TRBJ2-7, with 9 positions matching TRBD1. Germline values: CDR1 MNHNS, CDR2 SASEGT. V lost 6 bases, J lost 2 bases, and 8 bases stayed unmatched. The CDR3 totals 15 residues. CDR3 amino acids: CASRDTGGSTYEQYF. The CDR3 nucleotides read TGTGCCAGCAGGGACACAGGGGGCTCCACCTACGAGCAGTACTTC.

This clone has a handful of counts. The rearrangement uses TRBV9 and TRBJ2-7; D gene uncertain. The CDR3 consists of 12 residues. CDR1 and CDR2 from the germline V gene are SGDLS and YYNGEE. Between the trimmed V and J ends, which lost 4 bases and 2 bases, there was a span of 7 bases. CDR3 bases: TGTGCCAGCAGCACATCCCCCTACGAGCAGTACTTC. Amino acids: CASSTSPYEQYF.

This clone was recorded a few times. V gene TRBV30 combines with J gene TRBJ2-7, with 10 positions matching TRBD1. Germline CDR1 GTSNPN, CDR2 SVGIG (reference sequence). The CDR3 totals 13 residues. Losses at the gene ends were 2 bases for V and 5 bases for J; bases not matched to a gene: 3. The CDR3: CAWSKGTGDEQYF. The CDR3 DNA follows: TGTGCCTGGAGTAAAGGGACAGGGGACGAGCAGTACTTC.

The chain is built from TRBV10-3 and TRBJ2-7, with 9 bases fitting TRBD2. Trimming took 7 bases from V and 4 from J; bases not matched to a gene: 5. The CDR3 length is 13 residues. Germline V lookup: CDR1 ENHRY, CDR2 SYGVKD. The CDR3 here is CAITASGTYEQYF. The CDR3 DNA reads TGTGCCATCACGGCTAGCGGGACATACGAGCAGTACTTC.

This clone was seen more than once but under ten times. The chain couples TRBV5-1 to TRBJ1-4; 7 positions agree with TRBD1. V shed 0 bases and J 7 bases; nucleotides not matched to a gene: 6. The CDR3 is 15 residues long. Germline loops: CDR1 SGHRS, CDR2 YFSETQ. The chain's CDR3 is CASSLDRPGGEKLFF. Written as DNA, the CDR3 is TGCGCCAGCAGCTTGGACCGCCCAGGGGGTGAAAAACTGTTTTTT.

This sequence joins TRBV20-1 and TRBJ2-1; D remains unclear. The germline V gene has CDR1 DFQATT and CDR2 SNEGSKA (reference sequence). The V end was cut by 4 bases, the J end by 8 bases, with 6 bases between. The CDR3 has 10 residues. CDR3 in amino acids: CSANVYEQFF. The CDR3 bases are TGCAGTGCTAACGTGTATGAGCAGTTCTTC.

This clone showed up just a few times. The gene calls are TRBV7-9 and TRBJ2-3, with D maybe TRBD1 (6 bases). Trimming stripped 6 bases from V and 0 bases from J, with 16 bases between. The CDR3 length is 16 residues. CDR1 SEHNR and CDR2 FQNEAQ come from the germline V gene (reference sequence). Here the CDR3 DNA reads TGTGCCAGCAGAAGAACAGGGACATTTAGCACAGATACGCAGTATTTT. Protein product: CASRRTGTFSTDTQYF.

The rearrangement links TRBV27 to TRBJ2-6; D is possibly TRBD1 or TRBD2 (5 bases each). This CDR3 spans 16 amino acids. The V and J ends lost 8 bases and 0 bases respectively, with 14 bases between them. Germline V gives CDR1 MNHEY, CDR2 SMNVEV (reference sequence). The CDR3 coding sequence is TGTGCCAGCGGGGCGGGTGTAATCTCTGGGGCCAACGTCCTGACTTTC. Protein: CASGAGVISGANVLTF.

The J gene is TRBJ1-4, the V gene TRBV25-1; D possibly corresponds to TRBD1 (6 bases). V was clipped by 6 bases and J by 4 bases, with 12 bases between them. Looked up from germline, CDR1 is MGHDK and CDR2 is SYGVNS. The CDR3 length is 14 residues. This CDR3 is CASSRDTDNEKLFF. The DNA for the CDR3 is TGTGCCAGCAGCCGGGACACGGATAATGAAAAACTGTTTTTT.

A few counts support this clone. In DNA form, the CDR3 reads TGTGCCAGCAGCGGGAGCGGGAGTGTACGAGATACGCAGTATTTT. This codes for CASSGSGSVRDTQYF. The rearrangement uses TRBV7-9 and TRBJ2-3; 8 nucleotides align to TRBD2. CDR3 length: 15 residues. V lost 5 bases to trimming and J lost 5 bases; unmatched junction nucleotides: 9. The germline gives CDR1 SEHNR, CDR2 FQNEAQ (reference sequence).

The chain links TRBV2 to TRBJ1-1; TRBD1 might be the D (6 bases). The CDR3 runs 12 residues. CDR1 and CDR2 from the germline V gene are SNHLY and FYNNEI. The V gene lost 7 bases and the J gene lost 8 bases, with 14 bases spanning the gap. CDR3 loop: CASKGDEIEAFF. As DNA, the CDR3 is TGTGCCAGCAAGGGGGACGAGATAGAAGCTTTCTTT.

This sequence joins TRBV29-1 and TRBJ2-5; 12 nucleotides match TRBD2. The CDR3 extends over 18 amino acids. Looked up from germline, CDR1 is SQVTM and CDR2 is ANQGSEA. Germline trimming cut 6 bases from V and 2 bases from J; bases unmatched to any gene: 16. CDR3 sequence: CSVGPLRLAGDSQETQYF. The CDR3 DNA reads TGCAGCGTCGGGCCCCTTCGACTAGCGGGAGATAGTCAAGAGACCCAGTACTTC.

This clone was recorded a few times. CDR3 protein: CASRETGFGSYNEQFF. The CDR3 DNA follows: TGTGCCAGCAGGGAGACAGGTTTTGGCTCCTACAATGAGCAGTTCTTC. The rearrangement joins TRBV27 to TRBJ2-1; a possible D gene is TRBD1 (6 bases). Per germline, CDR1 MNHEY and CDR2 SMNVEV (reference sequence). This CDR3 is 16 amino acids long. V lost 6 bases and J lost 0, with 15 bases in between.

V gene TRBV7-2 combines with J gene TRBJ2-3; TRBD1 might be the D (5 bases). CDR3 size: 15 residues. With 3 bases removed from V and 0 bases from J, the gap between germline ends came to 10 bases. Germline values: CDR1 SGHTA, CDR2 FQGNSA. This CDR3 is CASSFYGASTDTQYF. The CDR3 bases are TGTGCCAGCAGCTTCTATGGGGCGAGCACAGATACGCAGTATTTT. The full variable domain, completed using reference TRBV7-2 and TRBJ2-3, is GAGVSQSPSNKVTEKGKDVELRCDPISGHTALYWYRQSLGQGLEFLIYFQGNSAPDKSGLPSDRFSAERTGGSVSTLTIQRTQQEDSAVYLCASSFYGASTDTQYFGPGTRLTVL.

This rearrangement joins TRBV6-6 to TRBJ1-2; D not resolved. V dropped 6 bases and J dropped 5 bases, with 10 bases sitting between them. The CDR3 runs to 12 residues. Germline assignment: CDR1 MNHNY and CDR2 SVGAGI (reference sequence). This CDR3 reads CASRREEYGYTF. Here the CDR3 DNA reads TGTGCCAGCAGAAGGGAGGAGTATGGCTACACCTTC.

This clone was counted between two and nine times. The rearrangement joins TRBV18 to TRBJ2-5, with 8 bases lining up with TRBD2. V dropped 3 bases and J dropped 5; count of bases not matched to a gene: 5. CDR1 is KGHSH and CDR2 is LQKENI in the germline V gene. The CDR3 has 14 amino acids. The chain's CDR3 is CASSPRERGETQYF. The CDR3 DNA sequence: TGTGCCAGCTCACCGCGGGAGCGGGGGGAGACCCAGTACTTC.

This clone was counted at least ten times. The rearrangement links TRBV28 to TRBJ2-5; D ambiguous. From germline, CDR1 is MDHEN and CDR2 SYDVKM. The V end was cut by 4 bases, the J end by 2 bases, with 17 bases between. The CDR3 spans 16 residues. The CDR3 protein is CASSSRFGRRQETQYF. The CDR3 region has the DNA TGTGCCAGCAGTTCTCGATTCGGACGGAGACAAGAGACCCAGTACTTC.

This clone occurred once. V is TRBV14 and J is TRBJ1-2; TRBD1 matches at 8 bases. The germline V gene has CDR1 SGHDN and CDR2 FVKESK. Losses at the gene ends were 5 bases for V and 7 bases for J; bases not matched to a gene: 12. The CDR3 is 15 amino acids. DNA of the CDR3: TGTGCCAGCAGCACTTACGCGGACAGGGTGGGTGGCTACACCTTC. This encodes CASSTYADRVGGYTF. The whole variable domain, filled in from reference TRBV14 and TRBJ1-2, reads EAGVTQFPSHSVIEKGQTVTLRCDPISGHDNLYWYRRVMGKEIKFLLHFVKESKQDESGMPNNRFLAERTGGTYSTLKVQPAELEDSGVYFCASSTYADRVGGYTFGSGTRLTVV.

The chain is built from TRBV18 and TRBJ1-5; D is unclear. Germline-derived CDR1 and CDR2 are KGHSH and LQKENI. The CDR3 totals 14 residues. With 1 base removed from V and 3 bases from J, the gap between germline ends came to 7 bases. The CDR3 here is CASSPLAYNQPQHF. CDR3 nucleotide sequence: TGTGCCAGCTCACCACTAGCGTACAATCAGCCCCAGCATTTT.

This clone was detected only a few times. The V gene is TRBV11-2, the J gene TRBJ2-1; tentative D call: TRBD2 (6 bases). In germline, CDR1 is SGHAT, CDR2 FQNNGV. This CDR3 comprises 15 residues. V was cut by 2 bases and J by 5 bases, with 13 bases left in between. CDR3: CASSLNPAGNNEQFF. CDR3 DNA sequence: TGTGCCAGCAGCTTAAATCCAGCGGGTAACAATGAGCAGTTCTTC.